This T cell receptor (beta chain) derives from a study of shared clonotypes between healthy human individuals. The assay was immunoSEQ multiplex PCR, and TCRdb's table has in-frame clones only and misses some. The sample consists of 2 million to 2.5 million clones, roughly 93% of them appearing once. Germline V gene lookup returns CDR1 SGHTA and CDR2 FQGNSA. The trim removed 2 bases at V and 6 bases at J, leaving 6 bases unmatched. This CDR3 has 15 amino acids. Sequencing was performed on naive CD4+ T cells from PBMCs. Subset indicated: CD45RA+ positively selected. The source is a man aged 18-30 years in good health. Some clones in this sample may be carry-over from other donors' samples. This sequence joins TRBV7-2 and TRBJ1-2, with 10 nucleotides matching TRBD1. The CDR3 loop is CASSLRTGGVDGYTF. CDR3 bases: TGTGCCAGCAGCTTAAGGACAGGGGGGGTTGATGGCTACACCTTC.